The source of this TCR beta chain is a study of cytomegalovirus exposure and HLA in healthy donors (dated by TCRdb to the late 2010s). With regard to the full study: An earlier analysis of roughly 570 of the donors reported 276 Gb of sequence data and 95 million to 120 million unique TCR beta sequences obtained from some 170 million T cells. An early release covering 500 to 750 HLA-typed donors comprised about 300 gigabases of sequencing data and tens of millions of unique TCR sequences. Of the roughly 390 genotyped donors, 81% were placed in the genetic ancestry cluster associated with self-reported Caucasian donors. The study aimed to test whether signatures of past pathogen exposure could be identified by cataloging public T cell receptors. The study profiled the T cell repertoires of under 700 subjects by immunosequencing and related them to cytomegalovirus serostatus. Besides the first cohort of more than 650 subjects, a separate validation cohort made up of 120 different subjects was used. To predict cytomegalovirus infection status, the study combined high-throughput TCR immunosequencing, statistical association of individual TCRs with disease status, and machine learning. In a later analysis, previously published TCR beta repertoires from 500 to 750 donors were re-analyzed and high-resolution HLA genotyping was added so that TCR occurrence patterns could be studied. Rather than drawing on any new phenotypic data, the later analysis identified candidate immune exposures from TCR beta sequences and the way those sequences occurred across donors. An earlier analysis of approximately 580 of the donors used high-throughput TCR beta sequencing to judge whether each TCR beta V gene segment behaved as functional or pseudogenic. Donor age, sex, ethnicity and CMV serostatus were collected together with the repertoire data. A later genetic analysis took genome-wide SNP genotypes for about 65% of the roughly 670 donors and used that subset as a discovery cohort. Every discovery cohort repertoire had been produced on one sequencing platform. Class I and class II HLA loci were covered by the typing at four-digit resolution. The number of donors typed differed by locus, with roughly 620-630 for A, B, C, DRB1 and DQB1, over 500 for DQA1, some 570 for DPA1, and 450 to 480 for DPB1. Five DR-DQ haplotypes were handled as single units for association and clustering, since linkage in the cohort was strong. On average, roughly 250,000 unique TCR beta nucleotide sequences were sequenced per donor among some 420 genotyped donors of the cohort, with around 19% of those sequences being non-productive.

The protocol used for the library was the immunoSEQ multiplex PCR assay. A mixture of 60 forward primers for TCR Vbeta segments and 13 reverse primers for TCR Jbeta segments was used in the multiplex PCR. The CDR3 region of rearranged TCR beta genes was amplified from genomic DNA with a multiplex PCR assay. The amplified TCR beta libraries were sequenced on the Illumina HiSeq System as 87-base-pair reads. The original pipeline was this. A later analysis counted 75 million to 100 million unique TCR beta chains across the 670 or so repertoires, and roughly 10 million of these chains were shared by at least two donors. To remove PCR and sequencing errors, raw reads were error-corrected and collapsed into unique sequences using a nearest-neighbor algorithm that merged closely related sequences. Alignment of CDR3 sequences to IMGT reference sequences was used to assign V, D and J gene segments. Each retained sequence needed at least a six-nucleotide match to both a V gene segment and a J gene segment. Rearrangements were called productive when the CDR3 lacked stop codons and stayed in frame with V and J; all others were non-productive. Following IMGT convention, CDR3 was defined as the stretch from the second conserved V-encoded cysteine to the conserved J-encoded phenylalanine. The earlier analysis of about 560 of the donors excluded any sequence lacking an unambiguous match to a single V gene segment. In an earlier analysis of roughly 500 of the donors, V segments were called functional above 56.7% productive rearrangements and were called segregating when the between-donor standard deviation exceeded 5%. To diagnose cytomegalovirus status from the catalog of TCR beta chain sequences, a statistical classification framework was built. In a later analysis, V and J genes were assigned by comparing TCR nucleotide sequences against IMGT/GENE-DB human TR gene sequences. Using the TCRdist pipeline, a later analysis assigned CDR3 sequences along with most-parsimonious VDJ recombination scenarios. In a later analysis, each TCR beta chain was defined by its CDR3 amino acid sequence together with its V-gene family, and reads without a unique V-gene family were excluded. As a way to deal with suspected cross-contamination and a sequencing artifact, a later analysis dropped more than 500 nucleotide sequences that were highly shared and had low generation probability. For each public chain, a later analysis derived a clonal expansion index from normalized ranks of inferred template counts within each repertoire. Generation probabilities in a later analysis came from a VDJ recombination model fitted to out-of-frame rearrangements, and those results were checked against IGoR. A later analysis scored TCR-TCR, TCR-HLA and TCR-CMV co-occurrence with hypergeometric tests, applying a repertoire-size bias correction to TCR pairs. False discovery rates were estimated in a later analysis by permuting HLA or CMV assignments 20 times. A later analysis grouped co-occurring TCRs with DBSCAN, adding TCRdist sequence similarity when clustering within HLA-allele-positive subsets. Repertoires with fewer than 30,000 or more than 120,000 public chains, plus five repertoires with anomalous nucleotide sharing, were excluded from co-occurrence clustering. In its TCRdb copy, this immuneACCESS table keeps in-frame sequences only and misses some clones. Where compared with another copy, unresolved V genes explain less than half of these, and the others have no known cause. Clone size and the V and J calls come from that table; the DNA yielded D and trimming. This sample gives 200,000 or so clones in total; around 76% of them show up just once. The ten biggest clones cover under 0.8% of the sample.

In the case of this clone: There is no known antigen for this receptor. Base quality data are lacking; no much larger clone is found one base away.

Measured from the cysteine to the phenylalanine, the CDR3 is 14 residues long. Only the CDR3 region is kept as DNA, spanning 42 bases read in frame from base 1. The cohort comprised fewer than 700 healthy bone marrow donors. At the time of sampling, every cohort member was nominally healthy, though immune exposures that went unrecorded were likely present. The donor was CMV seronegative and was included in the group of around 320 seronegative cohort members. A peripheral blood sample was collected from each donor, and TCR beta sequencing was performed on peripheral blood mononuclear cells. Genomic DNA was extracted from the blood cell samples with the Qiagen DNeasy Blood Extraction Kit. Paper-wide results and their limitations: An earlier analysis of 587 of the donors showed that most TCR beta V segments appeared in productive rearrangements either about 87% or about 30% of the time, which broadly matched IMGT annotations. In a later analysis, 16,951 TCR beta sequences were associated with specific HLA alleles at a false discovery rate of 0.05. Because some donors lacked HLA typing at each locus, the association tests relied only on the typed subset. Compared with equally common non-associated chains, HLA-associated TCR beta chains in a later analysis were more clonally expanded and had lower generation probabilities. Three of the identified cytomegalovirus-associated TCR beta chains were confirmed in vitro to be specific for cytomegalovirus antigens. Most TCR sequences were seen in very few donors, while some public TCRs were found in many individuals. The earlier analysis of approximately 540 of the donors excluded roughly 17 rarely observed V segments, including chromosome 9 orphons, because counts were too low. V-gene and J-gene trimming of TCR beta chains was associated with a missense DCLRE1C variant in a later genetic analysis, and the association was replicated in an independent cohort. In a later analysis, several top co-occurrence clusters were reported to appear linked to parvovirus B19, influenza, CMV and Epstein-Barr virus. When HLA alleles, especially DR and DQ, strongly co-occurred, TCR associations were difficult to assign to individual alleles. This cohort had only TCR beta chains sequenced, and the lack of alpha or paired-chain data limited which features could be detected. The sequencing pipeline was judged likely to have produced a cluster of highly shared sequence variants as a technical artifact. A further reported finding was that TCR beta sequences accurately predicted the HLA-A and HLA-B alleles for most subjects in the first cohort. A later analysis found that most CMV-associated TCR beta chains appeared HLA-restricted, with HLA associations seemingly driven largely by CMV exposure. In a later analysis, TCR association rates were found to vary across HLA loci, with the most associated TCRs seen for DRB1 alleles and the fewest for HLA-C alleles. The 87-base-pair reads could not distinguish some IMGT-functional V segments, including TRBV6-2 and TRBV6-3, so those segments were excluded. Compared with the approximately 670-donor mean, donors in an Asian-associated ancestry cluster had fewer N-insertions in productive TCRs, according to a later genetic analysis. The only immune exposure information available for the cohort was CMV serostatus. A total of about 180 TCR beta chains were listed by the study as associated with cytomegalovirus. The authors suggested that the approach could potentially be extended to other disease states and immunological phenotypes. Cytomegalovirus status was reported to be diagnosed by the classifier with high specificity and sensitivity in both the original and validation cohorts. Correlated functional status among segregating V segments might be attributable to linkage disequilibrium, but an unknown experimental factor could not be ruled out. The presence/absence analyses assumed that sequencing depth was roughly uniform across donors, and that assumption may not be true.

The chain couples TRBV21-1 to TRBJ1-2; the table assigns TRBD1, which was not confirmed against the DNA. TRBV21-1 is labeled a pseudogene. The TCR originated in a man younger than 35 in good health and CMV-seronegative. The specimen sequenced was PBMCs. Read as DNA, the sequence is TGTGCCAGCAGCAAAGGGACAGGGGACTATGGCTACACCTTC. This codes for CASSKGTGDYGYTF.